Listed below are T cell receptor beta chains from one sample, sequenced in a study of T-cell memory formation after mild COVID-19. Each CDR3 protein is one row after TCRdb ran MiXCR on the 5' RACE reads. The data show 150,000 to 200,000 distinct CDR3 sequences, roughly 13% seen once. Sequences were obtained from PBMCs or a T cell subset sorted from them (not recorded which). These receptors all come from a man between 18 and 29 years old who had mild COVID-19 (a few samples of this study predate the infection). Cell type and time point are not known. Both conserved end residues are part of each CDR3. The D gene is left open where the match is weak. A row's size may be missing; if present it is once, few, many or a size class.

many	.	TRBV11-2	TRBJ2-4	TGTGCCAGCAGCTTCACCCTAGCCAAAAACATTCAGTACTTC	CASSFTLAKNIQYF
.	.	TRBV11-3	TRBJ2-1	TGTGCCAGCAGCACGTTCCAAGGGGGTCGCAATGAGCAGTTCTTC	CASSTFQGGRNEQFF
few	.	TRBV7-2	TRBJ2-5	TGTGCCAGCAGCCCGAAGGCAATCCAAGAGACCCAGTACTTC	CASSPKAIQETQYF
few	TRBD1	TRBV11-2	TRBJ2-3	TGTGCCAGCAGCAACAGGGGAATACTCACAGATACGCAGTATTTT	CASSNRGILTDTQYF
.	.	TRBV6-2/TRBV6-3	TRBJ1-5	TGTGCCAGCAGTTACTGGAGAAATGACAATCAGCCCCAGCATTTT	CASSYWRNDNQPQHF
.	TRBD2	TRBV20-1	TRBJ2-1	TGCAGCGGGCGGGAGCGGAGCTCCTACAATGAGCAGTTCTTC	CSGRERSSYNEQFF
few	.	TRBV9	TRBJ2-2	TGTGCCAGCAGCGTACGGGACAAGAACACCGGGGAGCTGTTTTTT	CASSVRDKNTGELFF
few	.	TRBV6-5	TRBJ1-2	TGTGCCAGCAGCCCCCCGGTCTTTGGTGGCTACACCTTC	CASSPPVFGGYTF
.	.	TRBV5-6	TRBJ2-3	TGTGCCAGCAGCCACTCCGGGGGCGATACGCAGTATTTT	CASSHSGGDTQYF
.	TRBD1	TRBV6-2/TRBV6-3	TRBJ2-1	TGTGCCAGCAGCGACAGGGTTAGTGAGCAGTTCTTC	CASSDRVSEQFF
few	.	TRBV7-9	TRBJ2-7	TGTGCCAGCAGCTTAGCTCCCATAGGCACCTACGAGCAGTACTTC	CASSLAPIGTYEQYF
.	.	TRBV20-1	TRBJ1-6	TGCAGTGCTAGAGAGGACGCGACCTATAATTCACCCCTCCACTTT	CSAREDATYNSPLHF
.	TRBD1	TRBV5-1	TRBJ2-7	TGCGCCAGCAGTCGAAGGGGGCGCGAGTGGCAGTACTTC	CASSRRGREWQYF
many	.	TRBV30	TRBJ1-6	TGTGCCTGGAGTGTCGGGGGCCCCCTCCACTTT	CAWSVGGPLHF
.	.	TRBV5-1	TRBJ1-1	TGCGCCAGCAGCTTGGAAGTGTTCCGGAACACTGAAGCTTTCTTT	CASSLEVFRNTEAFF
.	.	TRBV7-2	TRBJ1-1	TGTGCCAGCAGCTTAGCGAGAACAGCTGAAGCTTTCTTT	CASSLARTAEAFF
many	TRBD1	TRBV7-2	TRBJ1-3	TGTGCCAGCGCCTCGACAGGGGCGGTCGGAAACACCATATATTTT	CASASTGAVGNTIYF
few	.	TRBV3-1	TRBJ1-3	TGTGCCAGCAGCCAAGATCCCAAGGCCTCTGGAAACACCATATATTTT	CASSQDPKASGNTIYF
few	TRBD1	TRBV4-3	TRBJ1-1	TGCGCCAGCAGCCAAGTGGTAGGGACAGGGGGGCCTGAAGCTTTCTTT	CASSQVVGTGGPEAFF
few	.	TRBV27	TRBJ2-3	TGTGCCAGCAGTTTAAGCAGCAGGGGACCTAGCACAGATACGCAGTATTTT	CASSLSSRGPSTDTQYF
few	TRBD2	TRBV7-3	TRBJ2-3	TGTGCCAGCAGCTCGTTAGCGGGGTACACAGATACGCAGTATTTT	CASSSLAGYTDTQYF
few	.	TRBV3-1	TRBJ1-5	TGTGCCAGCAGCCCCTCCAGAGATCAGCCCCAGCATTTT	CASSPSRDQPQHF
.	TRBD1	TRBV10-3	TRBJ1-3	TGTGCCATCAGTGCAGGGGGTGGAAACACCATATATTTT	CAISAGGGNTIYF
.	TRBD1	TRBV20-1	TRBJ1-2	TGCAGTGCTAGAGGCCCGACAGGGGGGAGCTATGGCTACACCTTC	CSARGPTGGSYGYTF
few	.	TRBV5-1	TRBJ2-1	TGCGCCAGCAGCTTGGAGACCGGGGCGTCCTACAATGAGCAGTTCTTC	CASSLETGASYNEQFF
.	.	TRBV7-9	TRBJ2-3	TGTGCCAGCAGCCCCAGCGGCGGTACGCAGTATTTT	CASSPSGGTQYF
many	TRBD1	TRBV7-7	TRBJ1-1	TGTGCCAGCAGCGTGGACAGGGGCACTGAAGCTTTCTTT	CASSVDRGTEAFF
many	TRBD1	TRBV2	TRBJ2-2	TGTGCCAGCAGCAAAGTGGGACAGGCCCCCGGGGAGCTGTTTTTT	CASSKVGQAPGELFF
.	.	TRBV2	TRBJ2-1	TGTGCCAGCAGTGAAGGTCGGCACAATGAGCAGTTCTTC	CASSEGRHNEQFF
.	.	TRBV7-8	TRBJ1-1	TGTGCCAGCAGCTTCCGGGAGGGCACTGAAGCTTTCTTT	CASSFREGTEAFF
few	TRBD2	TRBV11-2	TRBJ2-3	TGTGCCAGCAGCTTAGATCTCGTCCGGGGGGGCATGAATACGCAGTATTTT	CASSLDLVRGGMNTQYF
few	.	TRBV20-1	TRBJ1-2	TGCAGTGCTAGAGCCGGGGGCTACACCTTC	CSARAGGYTF
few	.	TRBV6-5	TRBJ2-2	TGTGCCAGCAGTTTGGGGCCTCTCACCGGGGAGCTGTTTTTT	CASSLGPLTGELFF
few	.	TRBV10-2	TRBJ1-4	TGCGCCAGCGAAGCACTGTTTTTT	CASEALFF
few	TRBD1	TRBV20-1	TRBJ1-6	TGCAGTGCAAGGACAGGGGAGGTCTCACCCCTCCACTTT	CSARTGEVSPLHF
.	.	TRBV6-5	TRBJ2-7	TGTGCCAGCAGCCGAGAATTCGGGGGGCGGTACGAGCAGTACTTC	CASSREFGGRYEQYF